The clone carrying this T cell receptor beta chain has only a few counts. The antigen is undetermined. The CDR3 loop spans 16 amino acids. Germline CDR1 SGHAT, CDR2 FQNNGV. V gave up 0 bases and J gave up 6 bases, with 14 bases separating them. These data originate in a study of T cells in Graves' hyperthyroidism and ophthalmopathy. Overall study findings and caveats: Most clonotypes expanded in thyroid above 0.001 were likewise present in blood.

Researchers took RNA transcripts and amplified the TCR beta CDR3 regions from them. TCR CDR3 underwent first-round RT-PCR with the HTBI primer set. TCRdb re-called the multiplex PCR reads with MiXCR, one entry per CDR3 protein. This table holds 550,000 to 800,000 distinct CDR3 sequences, 15% to 20% found once. Patients aged 18 to 65 had newly diagnosed hyperthyroidism lasting under 2 months. Exclusion of a patient resulted from uncontrolled infection, other autoimmune disease, pregnancy or lactation. Clinical symptoms, serum thyroxine, TRAb, thyroid ultrasound and orbital computed tomography informed diagnoses.

The sequencing input was blood. This sequence joins TRBV11-2 and TRBJ2-2, with D perhaps TRBD2 (6 bases). The clonotype comes from a man aged 45 to 65 with Graves' hyperthyroidism. This chain's CDR3 is CASSLDVRESAGELFF. The CDR3 DNA is TGTGCCAGCAGCTTAGATGTCCGGGAGAGCGCCGGGGAGCTGTTTTTT.